This entry features one T cell receptor (beta chain) sequence. Here immunoSEQ multiplex PCR was the method, and the copy in TCRdb shows in-frame clones only, minus some. The sample consists of about 55,000 clones, 85% to 90% of them appearing once. This sample is part of a study of T cell changes during pregnancy in multiple sclerosis. The sample consisted of CD4+ T cells from peripheral blood mononuclear cells, taken in the first trimester of pregnancy. The source is a female donor with multiple sclerosis, enrolled in a pregnancy study.

The CDR3 is CAWTKTGSNYGYTF. The CDR3 DNA reads TGTGCCTGGACTAAGACAGGATCTAACTATGGCTACACCTTC. The chain employs TRBV30 and TRBJ1-2, with a tentative D call TRBD1 (6 bases). V lost 4 bases to trimming and J lost 0 bases, with 12 bases between them. CDR3 length: 14 residues. The V gene's germline CDR1 is GTSNPN and CDR2 SVGIG (reference sequence). The full variable domain, its missing parts supplied by reference TRBV30 and TRBJ1-2, is SQTIHQWPATLVQPVGSPLSLECTVEGTSNPNLYWYRQAAGRGLQLLFYSVGIGQISSEVPQNLSASRPQDRQFILSSKKLLLSDSGFYLCAWTKTGSNYGYTFGSGTRLTVV.